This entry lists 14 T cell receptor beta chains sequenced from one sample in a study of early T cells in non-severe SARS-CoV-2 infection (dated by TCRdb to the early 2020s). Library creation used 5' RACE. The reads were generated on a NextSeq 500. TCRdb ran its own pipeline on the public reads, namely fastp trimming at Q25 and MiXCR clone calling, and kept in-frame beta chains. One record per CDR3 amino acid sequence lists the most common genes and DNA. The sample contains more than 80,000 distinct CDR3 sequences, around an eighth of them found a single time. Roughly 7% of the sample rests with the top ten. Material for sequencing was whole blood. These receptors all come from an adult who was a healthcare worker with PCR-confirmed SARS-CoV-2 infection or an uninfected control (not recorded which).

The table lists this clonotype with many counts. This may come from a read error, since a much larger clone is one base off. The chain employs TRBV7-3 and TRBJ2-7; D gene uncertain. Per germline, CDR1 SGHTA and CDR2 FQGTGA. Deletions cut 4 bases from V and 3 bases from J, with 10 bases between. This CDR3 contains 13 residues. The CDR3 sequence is CASSSSEIYEQYF. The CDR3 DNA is TGTGCCAGCAGCTCAAGCGAAATCTACGAGCAGTACTTC.

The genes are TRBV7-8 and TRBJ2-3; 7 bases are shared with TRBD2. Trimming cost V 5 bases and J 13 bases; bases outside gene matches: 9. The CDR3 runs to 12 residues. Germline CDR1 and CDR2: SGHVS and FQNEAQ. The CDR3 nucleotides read TGTGCCAGCAGCCGCGGCGGGAGAGTGAAGTATTTT. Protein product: CASSRGGRVKYF. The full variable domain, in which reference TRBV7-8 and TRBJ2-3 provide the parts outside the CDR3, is GAGVSQSPRYKVAKRGQDVALRCDPISGHVSLFWYQQALGQGPEFLTYFQNEAQLDKSGLPSDRFFAERPEGSVSTLKIQRTQQEDSAVYLCASSRGGRVKYFGPGTRLTVL.

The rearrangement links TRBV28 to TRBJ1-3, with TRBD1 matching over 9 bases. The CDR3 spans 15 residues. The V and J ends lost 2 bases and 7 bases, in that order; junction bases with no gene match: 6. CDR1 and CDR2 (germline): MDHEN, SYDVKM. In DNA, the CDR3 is TGTGCCAGCAGTTTAGGAGGGACAGGGAGTAACACCATATATTTT. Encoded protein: CASSLGGTGSNTIYF.

CDR3 amino acids: CASSRAGGQNTEAFF. Here the CDR3 DNA reads TGTGCCAGCTCACGGGCAGGGGGTCAGAACACTGAAGCTTTCTTT. The V call is TRBV18, the J call TRBJ1-1, with TRBD1 matching 7 bases. The ends lost 4 bases at V and 1 base at J; junction bases unmatched: 6. The CDR3 is 15 residues long. In germline, CDR1 is KGHSH, CDR2 LQKENI.

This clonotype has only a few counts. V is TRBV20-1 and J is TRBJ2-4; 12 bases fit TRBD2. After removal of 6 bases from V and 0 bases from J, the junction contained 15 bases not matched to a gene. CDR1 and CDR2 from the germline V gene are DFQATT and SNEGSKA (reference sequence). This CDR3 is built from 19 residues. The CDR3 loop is CSAPAEWTSGTLAKNIQYF. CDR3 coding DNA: TGCAGTGCCCCTGCCGAGTGGACTAGCGGGACCTTAGCCAAAAACATTCAGTACTTC.

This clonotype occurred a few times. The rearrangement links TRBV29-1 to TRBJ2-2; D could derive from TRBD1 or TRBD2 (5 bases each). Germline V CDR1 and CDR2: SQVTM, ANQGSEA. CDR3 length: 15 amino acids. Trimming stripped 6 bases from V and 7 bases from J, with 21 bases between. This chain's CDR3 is CSVLPGTAYGGELFF. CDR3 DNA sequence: TGCAGCGTCTTGCCCGGGACCGCATACGGCGGGGAGCTGTTTTTT.

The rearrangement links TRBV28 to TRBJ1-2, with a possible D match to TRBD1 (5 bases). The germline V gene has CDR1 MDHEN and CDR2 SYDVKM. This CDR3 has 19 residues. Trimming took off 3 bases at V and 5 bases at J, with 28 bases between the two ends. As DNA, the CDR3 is TGTGCCAGCAGTTTTTTGGGAGTCCGGAGAAAGAACCAGGGATATGGCTACACCTTC. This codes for CASSFLGVRRKNQGYGYTF.

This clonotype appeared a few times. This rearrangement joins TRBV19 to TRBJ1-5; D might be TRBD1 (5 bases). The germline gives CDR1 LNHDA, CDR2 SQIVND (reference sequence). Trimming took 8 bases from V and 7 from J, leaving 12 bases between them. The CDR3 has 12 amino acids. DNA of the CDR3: TGTGCCAGTTTTTCAGGGTCCCAGCCCCAGCATTTT. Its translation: CASFSGSQPQHF.

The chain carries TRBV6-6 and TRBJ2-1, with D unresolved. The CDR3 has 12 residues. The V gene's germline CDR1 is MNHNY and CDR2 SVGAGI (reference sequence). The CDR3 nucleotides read TGTGTCCGTTTTTGGGCCAACGATGAGCAGTTCTTC. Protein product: CVRFWANDEQFF.

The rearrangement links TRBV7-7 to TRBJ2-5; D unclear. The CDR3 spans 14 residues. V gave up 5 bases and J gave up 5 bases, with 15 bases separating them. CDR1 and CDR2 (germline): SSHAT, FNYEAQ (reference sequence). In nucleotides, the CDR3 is TGTGCCAGCAGCACCGCTGCCGCCTCGGAGACCCAGTACTTC. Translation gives CASSTAAASETQYF.

For the CDR3, the DNA is TGTGCCAGCAGCTTAGGACAGCACCATGAAGCTTTCTTT. Protein: CASSLGQHHEAFF. The V call is TRBV7-9, the J call TRBJ1-1, with D possibly being TRBD1 (5 bases). The CDR3 is made up of 13 amino acids. CDR1 and CDR2 from the germline V gene are SEHNR and FQNEAQ (reference sequence). The germline V and J ends were trimmed by 1 base and 7 bases, with 10 bases remaining between them. The full variable domain, its missing parts supplied by reference TRBV7-9 and TRBJ1-1, is DTGVSQNPRHKITKRGQNVTFRCDPISEHNRLYWYRQTLGQGPEFLTYFQNEAQLEKSRLLSDRFSAERPKGSFSTLEIQRTEQGDSAMYLCASSLGQHHEAFFGQGTRLTVV.

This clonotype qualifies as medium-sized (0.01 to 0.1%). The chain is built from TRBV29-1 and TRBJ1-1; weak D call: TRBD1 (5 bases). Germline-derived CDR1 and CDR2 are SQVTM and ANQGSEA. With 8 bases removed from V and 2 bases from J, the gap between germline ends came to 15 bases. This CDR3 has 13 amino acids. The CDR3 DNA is TGCAGCACCCAGTCAGGGTCAAACACTGAAGCTTTCTTT. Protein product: CSTQSGSNTEAFF. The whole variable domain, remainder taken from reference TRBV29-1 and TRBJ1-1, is SAVISQKPSRDICQRGTSLTIQCQVDSQVTMMFWYRQQPGQSLTLIATANQGSEATYESGFVIDKFPISRPNLTFSTLTVSNMSPEDSSIYLCSTQSGSNTEAFFGQGTRLTVV.

The CDR3: CSAERGSYEQYF. The DNA of the CDR3 is TGCAGTGCTGAAAGGGGCTCCTACGAGCAGTACTTC. The rearrangement uses TRBV20-1 and TRBJ2-7; D may be TRBD1 (5 bases). Trimming stripped 5 bases from V and 0 bases from J, with 8 bases between. The germline CDR1 and CDR2 sequences are DFQATT and SNEGSKA (reference sequence). The CDR3 is 12 amino acids.

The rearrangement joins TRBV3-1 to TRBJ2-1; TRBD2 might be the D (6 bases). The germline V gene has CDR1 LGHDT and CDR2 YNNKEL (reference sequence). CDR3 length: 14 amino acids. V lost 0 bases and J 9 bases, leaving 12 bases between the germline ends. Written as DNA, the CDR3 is TGTGCCAGCAGCCAAGATCTAGCGCGGCGTGAGCAGTTCTTC. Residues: CASSQDLARREQFF.